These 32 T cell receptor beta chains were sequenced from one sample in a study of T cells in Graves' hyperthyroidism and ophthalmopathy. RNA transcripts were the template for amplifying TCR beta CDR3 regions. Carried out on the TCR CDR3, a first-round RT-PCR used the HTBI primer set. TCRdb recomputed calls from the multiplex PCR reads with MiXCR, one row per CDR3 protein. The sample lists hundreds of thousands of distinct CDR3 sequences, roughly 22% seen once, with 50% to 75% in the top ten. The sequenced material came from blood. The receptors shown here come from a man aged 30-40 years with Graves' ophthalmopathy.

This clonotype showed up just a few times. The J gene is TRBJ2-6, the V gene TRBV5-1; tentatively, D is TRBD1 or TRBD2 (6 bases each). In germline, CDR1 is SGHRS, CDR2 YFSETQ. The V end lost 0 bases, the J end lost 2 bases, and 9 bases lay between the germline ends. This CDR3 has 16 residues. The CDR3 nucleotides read TGCGCCAGCAGCTTGGGGGGGGCAACTGGGGCCAACGTCCTGACTTTC. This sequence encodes CASSLGGATGANVLTF.

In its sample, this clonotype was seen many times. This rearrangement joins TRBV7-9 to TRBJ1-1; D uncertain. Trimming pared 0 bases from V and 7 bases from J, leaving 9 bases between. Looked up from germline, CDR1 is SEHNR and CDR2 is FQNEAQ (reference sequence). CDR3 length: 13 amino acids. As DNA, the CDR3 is TGTGCCAGCAGCTTAGCGCCAGGAGATGAAGCTTTCTTT. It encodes CASSLAPGDEAFF.

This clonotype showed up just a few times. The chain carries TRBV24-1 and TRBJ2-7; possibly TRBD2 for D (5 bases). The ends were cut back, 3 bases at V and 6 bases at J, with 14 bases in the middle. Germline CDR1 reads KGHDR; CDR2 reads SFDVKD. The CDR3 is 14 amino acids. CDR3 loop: CATSDPGNPIEQYF. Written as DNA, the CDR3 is TGTGCCACCAGTGATCCGGGAAACCCCATCGAGCAGTACTTC.

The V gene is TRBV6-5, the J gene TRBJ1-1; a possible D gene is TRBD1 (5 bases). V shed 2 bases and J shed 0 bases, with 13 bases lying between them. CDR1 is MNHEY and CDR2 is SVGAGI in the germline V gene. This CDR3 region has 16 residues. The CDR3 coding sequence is TGTGCCAGCAGTTACCCAAAGCAGGGACTGAACACTGAAGCTTTCTTT. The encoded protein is CASSYPKQGLNTEAFF.

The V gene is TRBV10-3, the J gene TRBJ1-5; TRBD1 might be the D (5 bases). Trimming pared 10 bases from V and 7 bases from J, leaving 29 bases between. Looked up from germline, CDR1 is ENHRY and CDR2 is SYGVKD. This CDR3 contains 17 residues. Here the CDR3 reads CARTTGLQVGEGQPQHF. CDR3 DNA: TGTGCCAGAACGACCGGGCTACAGGTCGGAGAGGGCCAGCCCCAGCATTTT.

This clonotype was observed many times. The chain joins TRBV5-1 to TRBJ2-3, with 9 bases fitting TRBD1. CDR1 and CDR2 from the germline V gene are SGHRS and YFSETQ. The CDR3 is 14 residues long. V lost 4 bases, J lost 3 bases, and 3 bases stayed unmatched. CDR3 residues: CASSTGTGTDTQYF. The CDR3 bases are TGCGCCAGCAGCACCGGGACAGGGACAGATACGCAGTATTTT.

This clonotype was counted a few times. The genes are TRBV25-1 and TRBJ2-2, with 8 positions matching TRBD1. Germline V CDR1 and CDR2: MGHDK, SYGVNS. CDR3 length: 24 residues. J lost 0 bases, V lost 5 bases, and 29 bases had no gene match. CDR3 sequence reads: CASSTRDRLLVNPRELPNTGELFF. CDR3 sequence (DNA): TGTGCCAGCAGTACTAGGGACAGGTTACTGGTTAATCCACGGGAGTTACCGAACACCGGGGAGCTGTTTTTT.

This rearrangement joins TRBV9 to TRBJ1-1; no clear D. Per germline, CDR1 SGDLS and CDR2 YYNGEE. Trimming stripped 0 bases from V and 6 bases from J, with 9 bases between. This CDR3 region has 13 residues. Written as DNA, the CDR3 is TGTGCCAGCAGCGTAGTGGAGGGAGCTGAAGCTTTCTTT. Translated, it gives CASSVVEGAEAFF.

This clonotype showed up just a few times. As DNA, the CDR3 is TGTGCCAGCAGTTACGCGGGAGTTTATGAGCAGTTCTTC. It specifies CASSYAGVYEQFF. The chain uses TRBV6-1 and TRBJ2-1; TRBD2 agrees at 7 bases. CDR3 size: 13 residues. The V segment lost 5 bases and the J segment 8 bases; nucleotides outside the gene matches: 6. CDR1 is MNHNS and CDR2 is SASEGT in the germline V gene.

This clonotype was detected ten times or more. CDR3 sequence reads: CASRSDLNTEAFF. The CDR3 DNA follows: TGTGCCAGCAGGTCGGACCTGAACACTGAAGCTTTCTTT. The chain has TRBV28 and TRBJ1-1; no clear D gene. The CDR3 loop spans 13 amino acids. The V end lost 6 bases, the J end lost 0 bases, and 8 bases lay between the germline ends. Germline-derived CDR1 and CDR2 are MDHEN and SYDVKM.

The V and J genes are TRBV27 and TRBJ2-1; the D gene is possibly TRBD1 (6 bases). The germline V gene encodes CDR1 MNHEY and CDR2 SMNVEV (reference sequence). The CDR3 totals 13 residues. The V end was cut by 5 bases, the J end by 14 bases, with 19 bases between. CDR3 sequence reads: CASSLIRTGYEFF. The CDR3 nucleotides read TGTGCCAGCAGTCTGATTAGAACAGGGTATGAGTTCTTC.

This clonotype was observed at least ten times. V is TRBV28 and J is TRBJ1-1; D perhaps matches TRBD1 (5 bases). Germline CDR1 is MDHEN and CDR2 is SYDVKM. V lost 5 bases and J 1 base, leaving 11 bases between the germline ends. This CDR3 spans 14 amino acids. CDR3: CASSRLDRNTEAFF. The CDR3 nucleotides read TGTGCCAGCAGTCGGTTAGACAGGAACACTGAAGCTTTCTTT.

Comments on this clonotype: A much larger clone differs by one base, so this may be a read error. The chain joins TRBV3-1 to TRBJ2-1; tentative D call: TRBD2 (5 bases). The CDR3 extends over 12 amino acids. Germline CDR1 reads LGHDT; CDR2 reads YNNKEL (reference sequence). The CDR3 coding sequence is TGTGCCGGCAGCCGGACTCGGAATGAGCAGTTCTTC. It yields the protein CAGSRTRNEQFF.

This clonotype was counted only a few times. The CDR3 spells CASSYGAGKNNSPLHF. The CDR3 DNA reads TGTGCCAGCAGTTACGGGGCAGGCAAGAATAATTCACCCCTCCACTTT. This sequence joins TRBV6-5 and TRBJ1-6, with D tentatively TRBD1 (5 bases). The CDR3 extends over 16 amino acids. V lost 2 bases and J 5 bases, leaving 13 bases between the germline ends. Per germline, CDR1 MNHEY and CDR2 SVGAGI.

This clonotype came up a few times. In DNA form, the CDR3 reads TGCAGCGTTGAGGGGACAGGATTTAGCGAGCAGTACTTC. As protein: CSVEGTGFSEQYF. The chain uses TRBV29-1 and TRBJ2-7; 8 nucleotides agree with TRBD1. The CDR3 is 13 residues long. V lost 3 bases, J lost 6 bases, and 7 bases stayed unmatched. Germline V CDR1 and CDR2: SQVTM, ANQGSEA.

The CDR3 loop reads CASSESLTYREQFF. The CDR3 region has the DNA TGCGCCAGCAGTGAGTCGTTAACTTATCGGGAGCAGTTCTTC. The chain has TRBV10-2 and TRBJ2-1; D is uncertain. This CDR3 has 14 residues. V was pared by 0 bases and J by 10 bases, with 13 bases between. Looked up from germline, CDR1 is WSHSY and CDR2 is SAAADI.

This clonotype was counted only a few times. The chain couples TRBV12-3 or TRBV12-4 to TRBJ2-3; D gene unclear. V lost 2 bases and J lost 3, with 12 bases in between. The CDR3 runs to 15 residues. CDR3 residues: CASSLIGSETDTQYF. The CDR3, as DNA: TGTGCCAGCAGTTTAATAGGGTCCGAAACAGATACGCAGTATTTT.

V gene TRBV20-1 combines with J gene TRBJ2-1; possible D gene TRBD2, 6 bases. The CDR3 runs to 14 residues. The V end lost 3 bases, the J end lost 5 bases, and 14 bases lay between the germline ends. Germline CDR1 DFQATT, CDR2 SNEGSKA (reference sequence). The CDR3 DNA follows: TGCAGTGCTAGGTCGCCTCCGGGGGACAATGAGCAGTTCTTC. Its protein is CSARSPPGDNEQFF.

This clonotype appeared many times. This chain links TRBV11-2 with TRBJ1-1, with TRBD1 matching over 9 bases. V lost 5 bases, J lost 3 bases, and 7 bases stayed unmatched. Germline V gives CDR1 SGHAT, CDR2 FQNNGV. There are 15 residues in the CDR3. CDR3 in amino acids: CASSPRRTGDTEAFF. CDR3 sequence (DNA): TGTGCCAGCAGCCCCAGAAGGACAGGGGACACTGAAGCTTTCTTT.

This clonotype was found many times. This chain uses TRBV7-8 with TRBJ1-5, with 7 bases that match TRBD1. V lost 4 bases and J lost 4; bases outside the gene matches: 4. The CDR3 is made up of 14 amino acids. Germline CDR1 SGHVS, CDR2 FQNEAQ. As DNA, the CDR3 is TGTGCCAGCAGCTCTACAGGGGCGAATCAGCCCCAGCATTTT. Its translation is CASSSTGANQPQHF.

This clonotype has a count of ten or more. CDR3 DNA sequence: TGTGCCAGCAGCCCCAACACGTACGGGACAGGGACTAAACTAAACGAGCAGTACTTC. As protein: CASSPNTYGTGTKLNEQYF. V is TRBV11-2 and J is TRBJ2-7, with 9 bases matching TRBD1. There are 19 residues in the CDR3. V lost 5 bases to trimming and J lost 5 bases; unmatched junction nucleotides: 22. Germline assignment: CDR1 SGHAT and CDR2 FQNNGV.

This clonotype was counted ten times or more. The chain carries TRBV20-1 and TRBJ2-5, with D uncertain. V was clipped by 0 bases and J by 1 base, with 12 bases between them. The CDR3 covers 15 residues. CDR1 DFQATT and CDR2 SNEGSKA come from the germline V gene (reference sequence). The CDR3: CSARDPTYSQETQYF. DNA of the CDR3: TGCAGTGCTAGAGATCCCACGTACTCCCAAGAGACCCAGTACTTC.

Here the CDR3 DNA reads TGTGCCAGCTCACCACAGGCAGCCCTGAACACTGAAGCTTTCTTT. Its protein product is CASSPQAALNTEAFF. The rearrangement links TRBV18 to TRBJ1-1; no clear D gene. Germline V gene sequence: CDR1 KGHSH, CDR2 LQKENI. The CDR3 is 15 residues long. Trimming removed 1 base at V and 0 bases at J, with 9 bases between.

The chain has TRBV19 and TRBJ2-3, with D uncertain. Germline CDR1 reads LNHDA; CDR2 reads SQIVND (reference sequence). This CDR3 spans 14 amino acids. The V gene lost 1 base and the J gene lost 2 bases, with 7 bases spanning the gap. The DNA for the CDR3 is TGTGCCAGTAGTATAGGCAGGTTCACAGATACGCAGTATTTT. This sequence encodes CASSIGRFTDTQYF.

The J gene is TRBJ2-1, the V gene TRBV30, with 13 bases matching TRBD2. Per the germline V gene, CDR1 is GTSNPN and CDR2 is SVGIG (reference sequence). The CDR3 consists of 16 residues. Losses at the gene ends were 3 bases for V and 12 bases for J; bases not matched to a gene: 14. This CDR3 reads CAWRYRGLAGLGGQFF. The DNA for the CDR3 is TGTGCCTGGAGGTACCGGGGACTAGCGGGACTGGGTGGGCAGTTCTTC.

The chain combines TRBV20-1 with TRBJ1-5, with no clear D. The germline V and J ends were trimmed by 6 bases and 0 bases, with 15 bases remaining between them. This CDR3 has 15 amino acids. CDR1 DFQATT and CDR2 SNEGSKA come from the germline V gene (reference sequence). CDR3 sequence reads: CSAILGSNSNQPQHF. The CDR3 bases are TGCAGTGCAATACTCGGGAGTAATAGCAATCAGCCCCAGCATTTT.

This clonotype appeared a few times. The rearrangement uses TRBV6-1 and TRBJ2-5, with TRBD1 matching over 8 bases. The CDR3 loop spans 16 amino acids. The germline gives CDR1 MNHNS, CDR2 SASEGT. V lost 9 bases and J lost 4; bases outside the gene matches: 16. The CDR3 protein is CASKGSGGAKGETQYF. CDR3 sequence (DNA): TGTGCCAGTAAGGGCTCAGGGGGCGCAAAAGGAGAGACCCAGTACTTC.

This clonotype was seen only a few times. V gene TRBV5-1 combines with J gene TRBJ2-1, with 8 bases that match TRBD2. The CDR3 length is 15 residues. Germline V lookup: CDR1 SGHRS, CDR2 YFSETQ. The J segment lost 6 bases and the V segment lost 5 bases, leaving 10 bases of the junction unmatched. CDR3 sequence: CASSFGTSFVNEQFF. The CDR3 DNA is TGCGCCAGCAGTTTCGGGACTAGTTTCGTCAATGAGCAGTTCTTC.

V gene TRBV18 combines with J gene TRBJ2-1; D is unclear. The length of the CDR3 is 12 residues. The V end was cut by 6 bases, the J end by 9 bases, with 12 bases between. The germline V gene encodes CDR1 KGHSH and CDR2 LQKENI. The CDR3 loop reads CASSPTPGEQFF. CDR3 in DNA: TGTGCCAGCTCTCCGACGCCTGGTGAGCAGTTCTTC.

The CDR3 loop is CASSLVADEQFF. The CDR3 DNA sequence: TGTGCCAGCAGCTTAGTGGCCGATGAGCAGTTCTTC. The chain employs TRBV7-9 and TRBJ2-1; D unresolved. CDR1 is SEHNR, CDR2 FQNEAQ, per germline (reference sequence). The CDR3 runs to 12 residues. The ends were cut back, 1 base at V and 8 bases at J, with 6 bases in the middle. Full variable domain (outside the CDR3, taken from reference TRBV7-9 and TRBJ2-1): DTGVSQNPRHKITKRGQNVTFRCDPISEHNRLYWYRQTLGQGPEFLTYFQNEAQLEKSRLLSDRFSAERPKGSFSTLEIQRTEQGDSAMYLCASSLVADEQFFGPGTRLTVL.

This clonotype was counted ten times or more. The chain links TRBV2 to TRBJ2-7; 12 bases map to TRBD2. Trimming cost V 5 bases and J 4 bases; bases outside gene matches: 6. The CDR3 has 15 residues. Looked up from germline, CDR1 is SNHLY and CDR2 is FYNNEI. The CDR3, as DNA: TGTGCCAGCAGTTTACGACTAGCGGGAGTATACGAGCAGTACTTC. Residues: CASSLRLAGVYEQYF.

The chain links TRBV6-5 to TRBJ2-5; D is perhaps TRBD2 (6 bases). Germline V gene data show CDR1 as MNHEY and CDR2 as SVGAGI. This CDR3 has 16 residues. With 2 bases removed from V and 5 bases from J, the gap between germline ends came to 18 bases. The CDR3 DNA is TGTGCCAGCAGTTACGATACTAGCCCCGTTCGGGAGACCCAGTACTTC. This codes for CASSYDTSPVRETQYF.